This TCR beta chain is drawn from a study of blood T cell repertoires in COVID-19. Study information: The origin of the acute and convalescent COVID-19 samples was the United States, Italy and Spain.

Unmatched junction bases numbered 11, after V lost 6 bases and J lost 3 bases. CDR1 MNHEY and CDR2 SVGEGT come from the germline V gene. CDR3 length equals 16 residues. Repertoires were generated with immunoSEQ multiplex PCR, while TCRdb's copy carries only in-frame clones and drops some. The data contain approximately 150,000 clones, more than 65% of them singletons. V is TRBV6-2 or TRBV6-3 and J is TRBJ2-7, with TRBD2 identical over 10 bases. The source material was PBMCs or T cells enriched from blood (not recorded which). The receptor comes from a man aged 50 or older who had recovered from COVID-19. The CDR3 is CASSANAPSGGYEQYF. The CDR3 nucleotides are TGTGCCAGCAGCGCAAATGCGCCTAGCGGGGGCTACGAGCAGTACTTC.